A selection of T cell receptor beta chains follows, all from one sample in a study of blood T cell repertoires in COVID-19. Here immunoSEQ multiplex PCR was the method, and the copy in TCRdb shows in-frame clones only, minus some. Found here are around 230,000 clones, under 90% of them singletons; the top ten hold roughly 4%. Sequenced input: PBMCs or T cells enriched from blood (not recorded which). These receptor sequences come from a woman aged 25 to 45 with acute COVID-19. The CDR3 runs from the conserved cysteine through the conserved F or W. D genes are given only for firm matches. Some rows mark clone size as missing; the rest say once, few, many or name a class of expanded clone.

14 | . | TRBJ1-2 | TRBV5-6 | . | TGTGCCAGCAGCTTGTCTCAGCGACCCTATGGCTACACCTTC | CASSLSQRPYGYTF
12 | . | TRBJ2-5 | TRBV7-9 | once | TGTGCCAGCAGCGTTTCCGAAGAGACCCAGTACTTC | CASSVSEETQYF
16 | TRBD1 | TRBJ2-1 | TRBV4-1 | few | TGCGCCAGCAGCCATGTGGGCCAGGGGGTTTTAGATGAGCAGTTCTTC | CASSHVGQGVLDEQFF
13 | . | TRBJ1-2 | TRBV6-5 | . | TGTGCCAGCGCGACAGGAAATGGCTATGGCTACACCTTC | CASATGNGYGYTF
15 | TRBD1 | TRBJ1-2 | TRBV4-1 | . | TGCGCCAGCAGCCCTATTACAGGGGAGAACTATGGCTACACCTTC | CASSPITGENYGYTF
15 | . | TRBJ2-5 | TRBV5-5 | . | TGTGCCAGCAGCTTAGGGGGGGCGTACCAAGAGACCCAGTACTTC | CASSLGGAYQETQYF
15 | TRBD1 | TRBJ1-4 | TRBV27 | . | TGTGCCAGCAGAACGCAGGGGGCTCCGGATGAAAAACTGTTTTTT | CASRTQGAPDEKLFF
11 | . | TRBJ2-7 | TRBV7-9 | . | TGTGCCAGCAGCCCTTCCTACGAGCAGTACTTC | CASSPSYEQYF
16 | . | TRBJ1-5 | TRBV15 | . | TGTGCCACCAGCAGAGAGAGAGGAGGTAGCAATCAGCCCCAGCATTTT | CATSRERGGSNQPQHF
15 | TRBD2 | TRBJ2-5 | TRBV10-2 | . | TGCGCCAGCAGTTCCGGCGGGGGAGACCAAGAGACCCAGTACTTC | CASSSGGGDQETQYF
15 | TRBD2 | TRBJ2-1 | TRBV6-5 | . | TGTGCCACTGCAAGACTAGCGGGCTCCTACAATGAGCAGTTCTTC | CATARLAGSYNEQFF
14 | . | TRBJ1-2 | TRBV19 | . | TGTGCCAGTAGTATAGACGGGGTGGACTATGGCTACACCTTC | CASSIDGVDYGYTF
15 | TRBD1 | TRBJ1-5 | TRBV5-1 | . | TGCGCCAGCATAGGACAGGGCGGAGGCAATCAGCCCCAGCATTTT | CASIGQGGGNQPQHF
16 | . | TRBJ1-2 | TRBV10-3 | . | TGTGCCATCAGTGAGTACAGACAGGCCTACCCTTATGGCTACACCTTC | CAISEYRQAYPYGYTF
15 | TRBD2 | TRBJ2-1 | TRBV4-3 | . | TGCGCCAGCAGCCCGGGGGAGGGCATTCGTTATGAGCAGTTCTTC | CASSPGEGIRYEQFF
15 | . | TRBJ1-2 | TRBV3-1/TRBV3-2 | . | TGTGCCAGCAGCCAAGATGCTGGGGCAACTAATGGCTACACCTTC | CASSQDAGATNGYTF
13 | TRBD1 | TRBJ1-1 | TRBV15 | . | TGTGCCACCAGCATTCCGGGACAGAGCCGAGCTTTCTTT | CATSIPGQSRAFF
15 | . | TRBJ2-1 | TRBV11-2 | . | TGTGCCAGCAGCTTTGGGGGCCTAGCTTACAATGAGCAGTTCTTC | CASSFGGLAYNEQFF
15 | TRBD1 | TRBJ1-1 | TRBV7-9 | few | TGTGCCAGCAGCCTCACCAGGGGGAGGAACACTGAAGCTTTCTTT | CASSLTRGRNTEAFF
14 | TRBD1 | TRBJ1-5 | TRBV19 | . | TGTGCCAGTAGTCGGCAGGGGGCTGGTCAGCCCCAGCATTTT | CASSRQGAGQPQHF
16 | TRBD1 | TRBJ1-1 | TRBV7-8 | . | TGTGCCAGCAGAGCCCGGACAGGGGAGGGTAGGACTGAAGCTTTCTTT | CASRARTGEGRTEAFF
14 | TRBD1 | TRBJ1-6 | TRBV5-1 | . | TGCGCCAGCACCACGGGGACAGGGAATTCACCCCTCCACTTT | CASTTGTGNSPLHF
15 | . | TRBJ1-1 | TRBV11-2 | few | TGTGCCAGCAGCCGGACGGGAGTGGGGGGAGGTGAAGCTTTCTTT | CASSRTGVGGGEAFF
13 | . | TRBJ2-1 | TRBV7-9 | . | TGTGCCAGCAGCCGCGGGACAGACAATGAGCAGTTCTTC | CASSRGTDNEQFF
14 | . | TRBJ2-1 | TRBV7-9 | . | TGTGCCAGCAGCTTTAGCCAGTCCTACAATGAGCAGTTCTTC | CASSFSQSYNEQFF
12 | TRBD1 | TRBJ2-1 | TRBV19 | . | TGTGCCAGTAGTATCGGGACAGGGGGACCGTTCTTC | CASSIGTGGPFF
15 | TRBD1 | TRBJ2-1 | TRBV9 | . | TGTGCCAGCAGCGTAGGAGGGGGCCACTTGAATGAGCAGTTCTTC | CASSVGGGHLNEQFF
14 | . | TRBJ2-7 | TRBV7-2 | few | TGTGCCAGCAGCTTAACGGGGGTTGCCTACGAGCAGTACTTC | CASSLTGVAYEQYF
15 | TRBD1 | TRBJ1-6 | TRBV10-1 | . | TGCGCCAGCAGTGAGTCGGGACAGGGGGAGGCACCCCTCCACTTT | CASSESGQGEAPLHF
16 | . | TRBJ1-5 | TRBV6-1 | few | TGTGCCAGCAGTGGACCGGTTCGGGTCGGCAATCAGCCCCAGCATTTT | CASSGPVRVGNQPQHF
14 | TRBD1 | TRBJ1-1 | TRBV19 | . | TGTGCCAGTAGACGACAGGGGGTCGTCGCTGAAGCTTTCTTT | CASRRQGVVAEAFF
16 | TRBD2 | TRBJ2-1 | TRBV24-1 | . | TGTGCCACCAGTGGGTCGCGGGGGAGCTCCTACAATGAGCAGTTCTTC | CATSGSRGSSYNEQFF
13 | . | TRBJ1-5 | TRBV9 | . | TGTGCCAGCAGTGGGGCCACGGGTCAGCCCCAGCATTTT | CASSGATGQPQHF
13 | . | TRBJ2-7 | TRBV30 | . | TGTGCCTGGAAACGATCGACTCAGGGGGAGCAGTACTTC | CAWKRSTQGEQYF
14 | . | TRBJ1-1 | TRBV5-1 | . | TGCGCCAGCAGCTTGGCCGCAGGGAACACTGAAGCTTTCTTT | CASSLAAGNTEAFF
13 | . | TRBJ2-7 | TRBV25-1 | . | TGTGCCAGCGGACCTAACGGCCGGGGGGAGCAGTACTTC | CASGPNGRGEQYF
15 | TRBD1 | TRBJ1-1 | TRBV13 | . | TGTGCCAGCAGCTCGTGGACAGGGAAGAACACTGAAGCTTTCTTT | CASSSWTGKNTEAFF
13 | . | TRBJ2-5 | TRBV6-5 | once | TGTGCCAGCGGGGCCGCCTGGCAAGAGACCCAGTACTTC | CASGAAWQETQYF
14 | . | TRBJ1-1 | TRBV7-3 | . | TGTGCCAGCAGCCTACACCAAGGGGCCACTGAAGCTTTCTTT | CASSLHQGATEAFF
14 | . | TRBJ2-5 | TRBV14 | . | TGTGCCAGCAGCCCGGCGGGGCTCCAAGAGACCCAGTACTTC | CASSPAGLQETQYF
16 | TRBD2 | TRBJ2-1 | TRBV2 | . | TGTGCCAGCAGTTTAAGCGGGGGGGCTAGAATCCATGAGCAGTTCTTC | CASSLSGGARIHEQFF
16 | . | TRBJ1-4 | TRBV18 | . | TGTGCCAGCTCACCACAGCTTGCGCGATCTAATGAAAAACTGTTTTTT | CASSPQLARSNEKLFF
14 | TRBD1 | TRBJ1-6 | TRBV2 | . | TGTGCCAGCACCATGGACAGGGTAAATTCACCCCTCCACTTT | CASTMDRVNSPLHF
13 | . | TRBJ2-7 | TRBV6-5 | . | TGTGCCAGCAGTACGACTTCCTCGGGGGAGCAGTACTTC | CASSTTSSGEQYF
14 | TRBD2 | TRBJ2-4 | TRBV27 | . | TGTGCCAGCAGTGTGTCTAGCGGGGGTCTCCTTTGGTACTTC | CASSVSSGGLLWYF
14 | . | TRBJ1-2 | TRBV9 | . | TGTGCCAGCACCTTGACCGGAGCTAACTATGGCTACACCTTC | CASTLTGANYGYTF
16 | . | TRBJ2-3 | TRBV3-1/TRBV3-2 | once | TGTGCCAGCAGCCAAGACCCTGGGGGCAGCACAGATACGCAGTATTTT | CASSQDPGGSTDTQYF
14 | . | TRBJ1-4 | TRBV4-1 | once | TGCGCCAGCAGCTACGGGGGGCCCGGTGAAAAACTGTTTTTT | CASSYGGPGEKLFF
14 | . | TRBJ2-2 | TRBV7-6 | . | TGTGCCAGCAGCCGAGTCCCCCTCACCGGGGAGCTGTTTTTT | CASSRVPLTGELFF
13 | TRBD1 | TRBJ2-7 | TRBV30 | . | TGTGCCTGGAGTACGGGACAGTCCTACGAGCAGTACTTC | CAWSTGQSYEQYF
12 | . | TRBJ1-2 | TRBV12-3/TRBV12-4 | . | TGTGCCAGCAGCAGGGAGGGATATGGCTACACCTTC | CASSREGYGYTF
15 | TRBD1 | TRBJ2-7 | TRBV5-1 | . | TGCGCCAGCAGCCTAGAGGACAGGGGGATAAGCGAGCAGTACTTC | CASSLEDRGISEQYF
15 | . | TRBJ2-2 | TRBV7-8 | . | TGTGCCAGCAGCTTAGTCGGGCAGGGAACCGGGGAGCTGTTTTTT | CASSLVGQGTGELFF
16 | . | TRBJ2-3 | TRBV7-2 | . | TGTGCCAGCAGCTTAGATTTAGTCGGAGCCACAGATACGCAGTATTTT | CASSLDLVGATDTQYF
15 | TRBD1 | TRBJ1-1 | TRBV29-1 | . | TGCAGCGTACCAAACAGGGGGCCATGGGCCACTGAAGCTTTCTTT | CSVPNRGPWATEAFF
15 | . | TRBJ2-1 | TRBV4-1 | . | TGCGCCAGCAGCCAAGTACACCGGGTTTACAATGAGCAGTTCTTC | CASSQVHRVYNEQFF
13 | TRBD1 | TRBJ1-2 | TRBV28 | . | TGTGCCAGCAGGACACAGGGGAACTATGGCTACACCTTC | CASRTQGNYGYTF